This entry lists 3 T cell receptor beta chains sequenced from one sample in a study of cytomegalovirus exposure and HLA in healthy donors. The primer mix had 60 Vbeta and 13 Jbeta primers. Repertoires were generated with immunoSEQ multiplex PCR, while TCRdb's copy carries only in-frame clones and drops some. The sample lists 150,000 to 200,000 clones, approximately 86% occurring once. Sample: PBMCs. The receptors were gathered from a woman between 18 and 29 years old in good health and CMV-seronegative.

The count of this clone is one. The rearrangement uses TRBV27 and TRBJ1-4; 8 nucleotides agree with TRBD1. The CDR3 is made up of 14 amino acids. V shed 4 bases and J 7 bases; nucleotides not matched to a gene: 5. Per the germline V gene, CDR1 is MNHEY and CDR2 is SMNVEV (reference sequence). The CDR3 sequence: CASSSAQGVEKLFF. Here the CDR3 DNA reads TGTGCCAGCAGTTCGGCACAGGGGGTTGAAAAACTGTTTTTT.

The V and J genes are TRBV19 and TRBJ2-2; maybe TRBD1 (5 bases). The CDR3 is made up of 17 amino acids. V was pared by 4 bases and J by 3 bases, with 18 bases between. The germline gives CDR1 LNHDA, CDR2 SQIVND (reference sequence). CDR3 DNA sequence: TGTGCCAGTAGTAAGTTCAGGGCCGATAGTTACACCGGGGAGCTGTTTTTT. This gives the protein CASSKFRADSYTGELFF.

V and J are TRBV5-1 and TRBJ2-5, with D possibly TRBD1 on 5 matching bases. CDR1 is SGHRS, CDR2 YFSETQ, per germline. Trimming stripped 1 base from V and 0 bases from J, with 10 bases between. This CDR3 region has 15 residues. The CDR3 coding sequence is TGCGCCAGCAGCTTGCAGGGCCGTGACCAAGAGACCCAGTACTTC. The encoded protein is CASSLQGRDQETQYF.